The subject of this entry is one TCR beta chain. This record belongs to a study of blood T cell repertoires in COVID-19. For the study at large: Acute and convalescent COVID-19 samples came from the United States, Italy and Spain.

Germline trimming cut 4 bases from V and 2 bases from J; bases unmatched to any gene: 7. This CDR3 has 15 residues. Germline V gene sequence: CDR1 SGHRS, CDR2 YFSETQ. TCRdb's copy holds only in-frame clones and misses some; the assay was immunoSEQ multiplex PCR. This table holds approximately 240,000 clones, about 89% found once. This clonotype was sampled from a woman between 18 and 29 years old who had recovered from COVID-19. Sequencing used PBMCs or T cells enriched from blood (not recorded which). This chain joins TRBV5-1 and TRBJ2-5, with 8 positions matching TRBD2. CDR3 sequence: CASSPRGLAQETQYF. CDR3 DNA: TGCGCCAGCAGCCCACGTGGACTAGCACAAGAGACCCAGTACTTC.